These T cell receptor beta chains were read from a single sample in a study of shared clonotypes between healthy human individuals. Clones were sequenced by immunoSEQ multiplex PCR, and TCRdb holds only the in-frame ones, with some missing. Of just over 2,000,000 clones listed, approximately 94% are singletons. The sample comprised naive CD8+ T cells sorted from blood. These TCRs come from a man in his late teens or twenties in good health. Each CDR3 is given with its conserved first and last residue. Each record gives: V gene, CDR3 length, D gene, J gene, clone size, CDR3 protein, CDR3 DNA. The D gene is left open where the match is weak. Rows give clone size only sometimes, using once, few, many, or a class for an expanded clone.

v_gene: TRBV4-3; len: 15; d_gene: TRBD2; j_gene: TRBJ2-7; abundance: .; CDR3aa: CASSQLLAGGNEQYF; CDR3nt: TGCGCCAGCAGCCAACTACTAGCGGGAGGGAACGAGCAGTACTTC
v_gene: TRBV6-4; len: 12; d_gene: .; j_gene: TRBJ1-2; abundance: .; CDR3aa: CASSDRGYGYTF; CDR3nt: TGTGCCAGCAGTGACAGGGGGTATGGCTACACCTTC
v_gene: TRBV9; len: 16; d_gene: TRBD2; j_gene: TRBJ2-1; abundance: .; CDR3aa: CASSTGLAGTYNEQFF; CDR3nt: TGTGCCAGCAGCACCGGACTAGCGGGAACCTACAATGAGCAGTTCTTC
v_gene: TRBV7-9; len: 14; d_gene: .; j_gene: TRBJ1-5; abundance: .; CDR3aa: CASSLGYSNQPQHF; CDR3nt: TGTGCCAGCAGCTTAGGGTATAGCAATCAGCCCCAGCATTTT
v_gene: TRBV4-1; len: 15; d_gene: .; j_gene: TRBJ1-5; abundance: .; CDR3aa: CASSQDGRSGQPQHF; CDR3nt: TGCGCCAGCAGCCAAGATGGACGGTCGGGGCAGCCCCAGCATTTT
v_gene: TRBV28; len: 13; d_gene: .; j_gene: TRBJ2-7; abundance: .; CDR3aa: CASIRSGGFEQYF; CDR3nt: TGTGCCAGCATTAGATCGGGGGGCTTTGAGCAGTACTTC
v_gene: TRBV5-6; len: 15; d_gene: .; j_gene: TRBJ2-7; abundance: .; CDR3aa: CASSFGQYFSYEQYF; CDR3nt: TGTGCCAGCAGCTTTGGACAGTACTTCTCCTACGAGCAGTACTTC
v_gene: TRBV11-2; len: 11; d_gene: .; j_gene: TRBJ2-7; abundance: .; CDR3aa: CASSLVDEQYF; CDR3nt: TGTGCCAGCAGCTTAGTTGACGAGCAGTACTTC
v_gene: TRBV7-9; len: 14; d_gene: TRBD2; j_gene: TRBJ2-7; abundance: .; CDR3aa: CASSPMTSGYEQYF; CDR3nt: TGTGCCAGCAGCCCAATGACTAGCGGCTACGAGCAGTACTTC
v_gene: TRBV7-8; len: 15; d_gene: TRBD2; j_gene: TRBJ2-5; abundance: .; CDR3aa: CASSLAPSGRETQYF; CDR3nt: TGTGCCAGCAGCTTAGCGCCTAGCGGGAGGGAGACCCAGTACTTC
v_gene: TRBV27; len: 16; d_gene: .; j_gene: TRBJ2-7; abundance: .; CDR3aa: CASSLNQVLTSYEQYF; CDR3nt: TGTGCCAGCAGTTTAAATCAGGTCTTGACCTCCTACGAGCAGTACTTC
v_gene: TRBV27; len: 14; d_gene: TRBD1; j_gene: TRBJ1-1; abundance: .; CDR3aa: CASSLRGPNTEAFF; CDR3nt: TGTGCCAGCAGTTTAAGGGGGCCGAACACTGAAGCTTTCTTT
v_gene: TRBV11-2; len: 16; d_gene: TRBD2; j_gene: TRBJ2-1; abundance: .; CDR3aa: CASSPELAAPYNEQFF; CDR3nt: TGTGCCAGCAGCCCCGAACTAGCGGCCCCCTACAATGAGCAGTTCTTC
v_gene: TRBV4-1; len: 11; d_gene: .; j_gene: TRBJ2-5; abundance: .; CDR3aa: CASSLRETQYF; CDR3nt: TGCGCCAGCAGCCTCAGGGAGACCCAGTACTTC
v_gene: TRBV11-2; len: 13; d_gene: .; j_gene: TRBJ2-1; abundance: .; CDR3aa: CADRAFGYNEQFF; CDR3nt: TGTGCCGACCGAGCTTTTGGGTACAATGAGCAGTTCTTC
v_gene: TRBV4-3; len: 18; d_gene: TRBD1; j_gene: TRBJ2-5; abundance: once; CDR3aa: CASSQYLTGQGPQETQYF; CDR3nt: TGCGCCAGCAGCCAGTACTTAACGGGACAGGGGCCTCAAGAGACCCAGTACTTC
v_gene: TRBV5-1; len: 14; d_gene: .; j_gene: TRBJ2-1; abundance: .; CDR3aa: CASSLGDSYNEQFF; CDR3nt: TGCGCCAGCAGCTTGGGGGATTCCTACAATGAGCAGTTCTTC
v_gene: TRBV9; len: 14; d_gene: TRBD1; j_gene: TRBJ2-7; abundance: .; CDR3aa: CASSPGTGRDEQYF; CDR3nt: TGTGCCAGCAGTCCCGGGACAGGGCGCGACGAGCAGTACTTC
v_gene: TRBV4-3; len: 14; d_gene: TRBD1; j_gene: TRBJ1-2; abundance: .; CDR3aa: CASSRRQGLDGYTF; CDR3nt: TGCGCCAGCAGCCGAAGACAGGGGTTAGATGGCTACACCTTC
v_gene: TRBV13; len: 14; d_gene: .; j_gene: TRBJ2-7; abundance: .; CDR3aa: CASSFRTETPEQYF; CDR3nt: TGTGCCAGCAGCTTCAGGACCGAAACTCCCGAGCAGTACTTC
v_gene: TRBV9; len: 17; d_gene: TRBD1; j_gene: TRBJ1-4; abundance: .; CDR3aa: CASSPRGLQGAGEKLFF; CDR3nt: TGTGCCAGCAGCCCCAGGGGTTTACAGGGGGCGGGTGAAAAACTGTTTTTT
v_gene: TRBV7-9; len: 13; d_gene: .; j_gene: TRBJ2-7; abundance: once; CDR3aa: CASSSGPLLEQYF; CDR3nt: TGTGCCAGCAGCTCAGGTCCACTACTCGAGCAGTACTTC
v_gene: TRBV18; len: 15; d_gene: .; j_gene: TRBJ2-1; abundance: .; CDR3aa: CASSSRGDSYNEQFF; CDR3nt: TGTGCCAGCTCGAGTCGGGGCGACTCCTACAATGAGCAGTTCTTC
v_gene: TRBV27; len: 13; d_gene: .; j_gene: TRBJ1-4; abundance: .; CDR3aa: CASSGGGHEKLFF; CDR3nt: TGTGCCAGCAGTGGGGGGGGGCATGAAAAACTGTTTTTT
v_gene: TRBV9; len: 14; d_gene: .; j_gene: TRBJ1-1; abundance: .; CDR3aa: CASSVEGRNTEAFF; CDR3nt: TGTGCCAGCAGCGTGGAAGGGAGGAACACTGAAGCTTTCTTT
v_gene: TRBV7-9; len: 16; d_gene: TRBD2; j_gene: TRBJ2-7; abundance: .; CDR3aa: CASSLARGGSTYEQYF; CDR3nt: TGTGCCAGCAGCTTAGCTCGAGGCGGGAGTACCTACGAGCAGTACTTC
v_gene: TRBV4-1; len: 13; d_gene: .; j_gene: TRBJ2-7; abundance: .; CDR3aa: CASSQGRGNEQYF; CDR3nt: TGCGCCAGCAGCCAAGGAAGGGGGAACGAGCAGTACTTC
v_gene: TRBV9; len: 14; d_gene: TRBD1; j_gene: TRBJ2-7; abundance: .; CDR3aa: CASSVGGQLYEQYF; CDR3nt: TGTGCCAGCAGCGTAGGGGGACAGCTCTACGAGCAGTACTTC
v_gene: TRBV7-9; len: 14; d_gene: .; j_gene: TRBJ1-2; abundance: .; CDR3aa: CASSFGGASYGYTF; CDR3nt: TGTGCCAGCAGCTTCGGGGGGGCGAGCTATGGCTACACCTTC
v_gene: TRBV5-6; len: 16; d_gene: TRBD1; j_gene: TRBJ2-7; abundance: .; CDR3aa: CASSSETGGISYEQYF; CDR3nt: TGTGCCAGCAGCTCCGAAACAGGGGGCATCTCCTACGAGCAGTACTTC
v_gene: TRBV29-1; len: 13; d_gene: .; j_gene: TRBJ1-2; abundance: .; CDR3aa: CSVETDGNYGYTF; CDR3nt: TGCAGCGTTGAGACCGACGGTAACTATGGCTACACCTTC
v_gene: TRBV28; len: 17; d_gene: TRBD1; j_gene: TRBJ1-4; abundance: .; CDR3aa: CASSPTGTGGVNEKLFF; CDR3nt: TGTGCCAGCAGTCCGACCGGGACAGGGGGTGTTAATGAAAAACTGTTTTTT
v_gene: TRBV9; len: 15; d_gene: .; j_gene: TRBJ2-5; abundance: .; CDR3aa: CASSEDGTPQETQYF; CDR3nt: TGTGCCAGCAGCGAGGATGGGACCCCTCAAGAGACCCAGTACTTC
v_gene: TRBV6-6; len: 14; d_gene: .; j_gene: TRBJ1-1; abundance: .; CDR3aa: CASSYSRGNTEAFF; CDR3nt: TGTGCCAGCAGTTACTCGAGAGGGAACACTGAAGCTTTCTTT
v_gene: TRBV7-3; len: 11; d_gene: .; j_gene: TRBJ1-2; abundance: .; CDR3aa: CASHGDTGYTF; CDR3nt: TGTGCCAGTCACGGGGACACTGGCTACACCTTC
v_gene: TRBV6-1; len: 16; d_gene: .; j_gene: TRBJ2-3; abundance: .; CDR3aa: CASSEAGQTSTDTQYF; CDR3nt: TGTGCCAGCAGTGAAGCGGGCCAAACTAGCACAGATACGCAGTATTTT
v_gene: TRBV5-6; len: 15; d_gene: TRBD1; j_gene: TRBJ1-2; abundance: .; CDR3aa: CASSSPRTGSYGYTF; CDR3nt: TGTGCCAGCAGCTCTCCCCGGACAGGGAGCTATGGCTACACCTTC
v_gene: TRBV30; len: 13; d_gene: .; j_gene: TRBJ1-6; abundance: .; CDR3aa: CAWSRDTNSPLHF; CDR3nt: TGTGCCTGGAGCCGGGACACCAATTCACCCCTCCACTTT
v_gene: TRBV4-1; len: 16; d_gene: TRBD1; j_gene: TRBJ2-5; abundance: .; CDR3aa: CASSHLPGQEQETQYF; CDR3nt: TGCGCCAGCAGCCACCTCCCCGGACAGGAGCAAGAGACCCAGTACTTC
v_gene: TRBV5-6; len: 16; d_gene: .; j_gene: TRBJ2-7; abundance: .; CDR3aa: CASSLDIGSLGNEQYF; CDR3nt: TGTGCCAGCAGCTTGGACATCGGGAGCCTGGGGAACGAGCAGTACTTC
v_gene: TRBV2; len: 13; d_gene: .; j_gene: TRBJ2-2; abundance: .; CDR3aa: CASSDLLSGELFF; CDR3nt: TGTGCCAGCAGTGACCTCTTATCCGGGGAGCTGTTTTTT
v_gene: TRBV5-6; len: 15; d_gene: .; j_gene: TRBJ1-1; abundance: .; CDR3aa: CASSFPDSLNTEAFF; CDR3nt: TGTGCCAGCAGCTTCCCCGACAGCCTGAACACTGAAGCTTTCTTT